The rows below give T cell receptor beta chains drawn from one sample of a study of brain T cells in children with intractable seizures. Data came from immunoSEQ multiplex PCR; TCRdb stores just in-frame clones and leaves some out. Of around 38,000 clones in the sample, approximately 90% are singletons; the top ten hold around 5.9%. Source: peripheral blood, taken at surgery. Source of these receptors: a girl aged 2-15 years with tuberous sclerosis and intractable seizures. The CDR3 runs from the conserved cysteine through the conserved F or W. Each record gives: V gene, J gene, D gene, clone size, CDR3 protein, CDR3 DNA. A D gene is named only where the DNA matches it firmly. A row's size may be missing; if present it is once, few, many or a size class.

>TRBV6-6|TRBJ2-3|-|-
CASNFGVTDTQYF
TGTGCCAGCAATTTCGGGGTAACAGATACGCAGTATTTT
>TRBV6-1|TRBJ1-1|-|-
CASSLGGVDTEAFF
TGTGCCAGCTCCCTTGGTGGGGTTGACACTGAAGCTTTCTTT
>TRBV11-2|TRBJ1-1|-|-
CASSLVSTGGAFF
TGTGCCAGCAGCTTAGTATCAACAGGTGGAGCTTTCTTT
>TRBV12-3/TRBV12-4|TRBJ1-2|-|-
CASSLESHYGYTF
TGTGCCAGCAGTTTGGAAAGTCACTATGGCTACACCTTC
>TRBV18|TRBJ1-1|-|-
CASSPVRGVDTEAFF
TGTGCCAGCTCACCGGTCAGGGGAGTCGACACTGAAGCTTTCTTT
>TRBV25-1|TRBJ1-2|TRBD1|-
CASSEKGQAGDGYTF
TGTGCCAGCAGTGAAAAGGGACAGGCAGGGGATGGCTACACCTTC
>TRBV2|TRBJ2-3|-|-
CASSDLASTDTQYF
TGTGCCAGCAGTGACCTGGCTAGCACAGATACGCAGTATTTT
>TRBV7-8|TRBJ1-6|-|-
CASSLQYSRANNSPLHF
TGTGCCAGCAGCTTACAGTACAGTCGGGCAAATAATTCACCCCTCCACTTT
>TRBV28|TRBJ2-1|-|few
CASSLQSSYNEQFF
TGTGCCAGCAGTTTGCAGAGCTCCTACAATGAGCAGTTCTTC
>TRBV24-1|TRBJ2-2|TRBD1|-
CATSDARDRRNTGELFF
TGTGCCACCAGTGATGCCAGGGACAGAAGGAACACCGGGGAGCTGTTTTTT
>TRBV2|TRBJ1-2|-|once
CASRAARGSLYGYTF
TGTGCCAGCAGAGCAGCGAGGGGGTCCCTATATGGCTACACCTTC
>TRBV5-6|TRBJ2-2|TRBD2|-
CASIPSGLAGVTGELFF
TGTGCCAGCATCCCGTCGGGCCTAGCGGGGGTCACCGGGGAGCTGTTTTTT
>TRBV6-5|TRBJ1-1|-|-
CASRPGFLTEAFF
TGTGCCAGCAGGCCCGGGTTCTTAACTGAAGCTTTCTTT
>TRBV7-9|TRBJ2-5|TRBD2|-
CASSLQGGLAAGTQYF
TGTGCCAGCAGCTTACAAGGGGGACTAGCGGCGGGGACCCAGTACTTC
>TRBV20-1|TRBJ1-1|-|once
CSAREDYEAFF
TGCAGTGCTAGAGAGGATTATGAAGCTTTCTTT
>TRBV30|TRBJ1-1|-|-
CAWKADLNTEAFF
TGTGCCTGGAAGGCAGATCTGAACACTGAAGCTTTCTTT
>TRBV3-1/TRBV3-2|TRBJ2-5|-|-
CASTLRGGAMETQYF
TGTGCCAGCACCCTACGAGGGGGGGCCATGGAGACCCAGTACTTC
>TRBV28|TRBJ2-7|-|-
CASGPAPPYEQYF
TGTGCCAGCGGCCCTGCACCACCCTACGAGCAGTACTTC
>TRBV19|TRBJ2-3|-|-
CASSPGGIGRTDTQYF
TGTGCCAGTAGCCCCGGGGGTATCGGACGCACAGATACGCAGTATTTT
>TRBV24-1|TRBJ2-1|TRBD1|-
CATSEQGTGGAYNEQFF
TGTGCCACCAGTGAACAAGGGACAGGGGGCGCCTACAATGAGCAGTTCTTC
>TRBV25-1|TRBJ2-2|-|-
CASSGTEALRSGELFF
TGTGCCAGCAGTGGGACAGAAGCCCTAAGATCAGGGGAGCTGTTTTTT
>TRBV5-1|TRBJ1-2|-|few
CASSLADSYYGYTF
TGCGCCAGCAGCTTGGCTGACAGCTACTATGGCTACACCTTC
>TRBV5-8|TRBJ1-2|-|once
CASSLGSREYGYTF
TGTGCCAGCAGCCTTGGGTCCCGAGAGTATGGCTACACCTTC
>TRBV4-1|TRBJ2-5|TRBD1|-
CASSANRGDQETQYF
TGCGCCAGCAGCGCAAACAGGGGCGACCAAGAGACCCAGTACTTC
>TRBV4-1|TRBJ2-1|-|-
CASSHRNEQFF
TGCGCCAGCAGCCACCGCAATGAGCAGTTCTTC
>TRBV5-1|TRBJ2-1|TRBD1|-
CASSLIVWTGGSSYNEQFF
TGCGCCAGCAGCTTGATTGTTTGGACAGGGGGCTCCTCCTACAATGAGCAGTTCTTC
>TRBV9|TRBJ1-1|TRBD1|-
CASGGTGGMNTEAFF
TGTGCCAGCGGGGGGACAGGTGGCATGAACACTGAAGCTTTCTTT
>TRBV12-3/TRBV12-4|TRBJ1-1|-|-
CASSLETTEAFF
TGTGCCAGCAGTTTGGAGACCACTGAAGCTTTCTTT
>TRBV10-3|TRBJ2-1|TRBD2|-
CAISGGSGGARNEQFF
TGTGCCATCAGTGGGGGTAGCGGGGGGGCCCGCAATGAGCAGTTCTTC
>TRBV24-1|TRBJ2-1|TRBD1|once
CATSDHDRGLYNEQFF
TGTGCCACCAGTGATCACGACAGGGGGCTTTACAATGAGCAGTTCTTC
>TRBV27|TRBJ1-5|-|-
CASSFGRGQPQHF
TGTGCCAGCAGTTTTGGCAGGGGTCAGCCCCAGCATTTT
>TRBV4-1|TRBJ2-7|-|-
CASSQDKSEFYEQYF
TGCGCCAGCAGCCAAGATAAATCGGAATTCTACGAGCAGTACTTC
>TRBV19|TRBJ1-2|-|-
CASSRVGHYGYTF
TGTGCCAGTAGTAGAGTAGGCCACTATGGCTACACCTTC
>TRBV18|TRBJ2-1|TRBD2|-
CASSPRGKTSGGDEQFF
TGTGCCAGCTCACCAAGGGGGAAGACTAGCGGGGGTGATGAGCAGTTCTTC
>TRBV30|TRBJ2-3|TRBD1|-
CAWTDGTGKDTQYF
TGTGCCTGGACCGACGGGACAGGCAAGGATACGCAGTATTTT
>TRBV2|TRBJ2-3|-|few
CASKTTSTDTQYF
TGTGCCAGCAAGACAACGAGCACAGATACGCAGTATTTT
>TRBV12-3/TRBV12-4|TRBJ2-2|-|-
CASSPRTGELFF
TGTGCCAGCAGTCCCCGTACCGGGGAGCTGTTTTTT
>TRBV19|TRBJ2-7|-|-
CASSEKGAASAYEQYF
TGTGCCAGTAGTGAAAAAGGGGCAGCTTCAGCCTACGAGCAGTACTTC
>TRBV27|TRBJ1-1|-|once
CASSVNRVAEAFF
TGTGCCAGCAGTGTTAACAGGGTAGCTGAAGCTTTCTTT
>TRBV5-1|TRBJ1-2|TRBD1|-
CASSLARTGLYGYTF
TGCGCCAGCAGCTTGGCCAGGACAGGACTCTATGGCTACACCTTC
>TRBV5-1|TRBJ1-1|TRBD1|-
CASSLRQGQGTEAFF
TGCGCCAGCAGCTTGAGACAGGGCCAGGGGACTGAAGCTTTCTTT